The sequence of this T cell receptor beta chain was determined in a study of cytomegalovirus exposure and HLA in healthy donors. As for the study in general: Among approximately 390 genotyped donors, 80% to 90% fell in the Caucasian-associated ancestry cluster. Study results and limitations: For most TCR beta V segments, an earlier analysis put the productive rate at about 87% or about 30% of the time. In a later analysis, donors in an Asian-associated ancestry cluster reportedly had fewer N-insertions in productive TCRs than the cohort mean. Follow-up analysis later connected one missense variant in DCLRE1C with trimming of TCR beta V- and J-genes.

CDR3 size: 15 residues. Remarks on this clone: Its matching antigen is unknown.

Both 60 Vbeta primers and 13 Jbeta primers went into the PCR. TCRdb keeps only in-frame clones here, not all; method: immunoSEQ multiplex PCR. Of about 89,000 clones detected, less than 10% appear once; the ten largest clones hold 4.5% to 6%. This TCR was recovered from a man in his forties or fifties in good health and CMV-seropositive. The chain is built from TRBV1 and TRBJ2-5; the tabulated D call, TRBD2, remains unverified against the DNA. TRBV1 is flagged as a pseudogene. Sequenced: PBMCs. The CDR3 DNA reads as TGCACCAGCAGCCGAAAGGGAGTGGGGGGAGAGACCCAGTACTTC. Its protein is CTSSRKGVGGETQYF.